Following are 3 T cell receptor beta chains from one sample sequenced in a study of brain metastases from non-small cell lung cancer. Produced via immunoSEQ multiplex PCR; TCRdb's table is partial and in-frame only. The sample includes a few thousand clones, roughly 84% of them seen just once. Sample: primary lung tumor tissue. Receptor source: a donor aged 40 or over with non-small cell lung cancer.

V gene TRBV2 combines with J gene TRBJ2-7; D is possibly TRBD2 (5 bases). This CDR3 comprises 15 residues. V was trimmed by 4 bases and J by 7 bases, leaving 20 bases between them. Per germline, CDR1 SNHLY and CDR2 FYNNEI. The CDR3 DNA sequence: TGTGCCAGCAGTGCATCCAGCGGACTTATCGGGGAGCAGTACTTC. Translation gives CASSASSGLIGEQYF.

This CDR3 reads CASSQEKDRAKKLFF. CDR3 DNA sequence: TGCGCCAGCAGCCAAGAAAAGGACAGGGCTAAAAAACTGTTTTTT. The chain links TRBV4-1 to TRBJ1-4; TRBD1 matches at 8 bases. The germline gives CDR1 MGHRA, CDR2 YSYEKL. V dropped 0 bases and J dropped 9; count of bases not matched to a gene: 6. The CDR3 consists of 15 residues.

The V and J genes are TRBV4-1 and TRBJ2-3; D tentatively reads TRBD1 or TRBD2 (5 bases each). The CDR3 loop spans 17 amino acids. Per the germline V gene, CDR1 is MGHRA and CDR2 is YSYEKL. Trimming stripped 4 bases from V and 1 base from J, with 18 bases between. This chain's CDR3 is CASSPPRGTSGTDTQYF. Here the CDR3 DNA reads TGCGCCAGCAGCCCTCCGCGAGGGACCAGCGGCACAGATACGCAGTATTTT.